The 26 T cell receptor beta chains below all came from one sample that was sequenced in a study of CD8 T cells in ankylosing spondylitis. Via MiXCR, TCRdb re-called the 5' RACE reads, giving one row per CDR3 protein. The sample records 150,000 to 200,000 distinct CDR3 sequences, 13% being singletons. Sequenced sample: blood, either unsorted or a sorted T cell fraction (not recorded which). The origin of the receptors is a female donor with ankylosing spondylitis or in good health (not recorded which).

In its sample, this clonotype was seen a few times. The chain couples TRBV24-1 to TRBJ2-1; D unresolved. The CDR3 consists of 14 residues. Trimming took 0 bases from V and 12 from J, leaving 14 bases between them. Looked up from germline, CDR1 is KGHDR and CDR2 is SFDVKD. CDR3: CATSDLLDQSWQFF. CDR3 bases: TGTGCCACCAGTGATTTGCTGGATCAGTCCTGGCAGTTCTTC.

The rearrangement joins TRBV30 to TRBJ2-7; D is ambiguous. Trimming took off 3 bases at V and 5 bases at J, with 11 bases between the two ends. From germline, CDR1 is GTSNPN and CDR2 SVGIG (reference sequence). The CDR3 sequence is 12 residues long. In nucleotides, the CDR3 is TGTGCCTGGAGCCCCGTTGGGGACGAGCAGTACTTC. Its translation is CAWSPVGDEQYF.

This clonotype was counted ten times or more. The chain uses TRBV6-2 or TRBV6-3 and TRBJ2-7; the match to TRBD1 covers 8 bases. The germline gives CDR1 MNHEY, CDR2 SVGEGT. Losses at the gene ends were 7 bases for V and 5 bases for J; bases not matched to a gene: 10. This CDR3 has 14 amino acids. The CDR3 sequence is CASKGTGLSNEQYF. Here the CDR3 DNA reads TGTGCCAGCAAAGGGACAGGTCTATCAAACGAGCAGTACTTC.

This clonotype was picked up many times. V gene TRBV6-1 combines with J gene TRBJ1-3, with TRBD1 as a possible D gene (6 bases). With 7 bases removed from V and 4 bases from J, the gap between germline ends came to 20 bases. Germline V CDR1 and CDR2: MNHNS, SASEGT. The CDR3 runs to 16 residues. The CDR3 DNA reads TGTGCCAGCATAGAGGCAGGGGATCGCTCCGGAAACACCATATATTTT. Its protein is CASIEAGDRSGNTIYF.

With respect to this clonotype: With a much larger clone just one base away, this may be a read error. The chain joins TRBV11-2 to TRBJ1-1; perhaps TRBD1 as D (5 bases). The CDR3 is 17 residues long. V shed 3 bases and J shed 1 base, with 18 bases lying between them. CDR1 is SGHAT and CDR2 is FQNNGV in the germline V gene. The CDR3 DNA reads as TGTGCCAGCAGCTTTACCTGTGTCGGGGCGCGGAACACTGAAGCTTTCTTT. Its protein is CASSFTCVGARNTEAFF.

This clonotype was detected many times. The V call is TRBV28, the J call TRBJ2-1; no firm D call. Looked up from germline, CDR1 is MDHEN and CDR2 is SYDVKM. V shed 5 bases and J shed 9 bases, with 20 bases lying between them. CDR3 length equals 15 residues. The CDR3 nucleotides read TGTGCCAGCAGTCCCGGAGTACCCTCATGGAGTGAGCAGTTCTTC. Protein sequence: CASSPGVPSWSEQFF.

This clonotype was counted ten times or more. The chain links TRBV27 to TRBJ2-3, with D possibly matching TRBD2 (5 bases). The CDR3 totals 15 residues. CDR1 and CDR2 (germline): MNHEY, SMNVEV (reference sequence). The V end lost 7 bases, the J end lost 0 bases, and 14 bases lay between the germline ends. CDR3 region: CASTPWRASTDTQYF. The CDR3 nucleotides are TGTGCCAGCACCCCCTGGCGGGCCAGCACAGATACGCAGTATTTT.

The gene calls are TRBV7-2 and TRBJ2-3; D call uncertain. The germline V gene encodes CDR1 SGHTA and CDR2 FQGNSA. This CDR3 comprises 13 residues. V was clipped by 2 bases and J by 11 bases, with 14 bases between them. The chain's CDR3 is CASSLRKLNMQYF. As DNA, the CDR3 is TGTGCCAGCAGCTTAAGGAAGCTAAATATGCAGTATTTT. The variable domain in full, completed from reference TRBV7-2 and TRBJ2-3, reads GAGVSQSPSNKVTEKGKDVELRCDPISGHTALYWYRQSLGQGLEFLIYFQGNSAPDKSGLPSDRFSAERTGGSVSTLTIQRTQQEDSAVYLCASSLRKLNMQYFGPGTRLTVL.

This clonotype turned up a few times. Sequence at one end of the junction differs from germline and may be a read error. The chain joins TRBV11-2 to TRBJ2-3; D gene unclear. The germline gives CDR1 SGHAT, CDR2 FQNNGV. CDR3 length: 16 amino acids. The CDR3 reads CVSSPKIQRYTDTQYF. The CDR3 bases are TGTGTCAGCAGCCCCAAGATCCAGCGCTACACAGATACGCAGTATTTT.

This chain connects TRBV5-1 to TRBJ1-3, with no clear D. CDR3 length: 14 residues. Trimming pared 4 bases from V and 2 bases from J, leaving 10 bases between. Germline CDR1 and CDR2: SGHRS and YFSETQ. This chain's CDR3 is CASSERGAGNTIYF. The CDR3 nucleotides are TGCGCCAGCAGCGAGCGGGGAGCTGGAAACACCATATATTTT.

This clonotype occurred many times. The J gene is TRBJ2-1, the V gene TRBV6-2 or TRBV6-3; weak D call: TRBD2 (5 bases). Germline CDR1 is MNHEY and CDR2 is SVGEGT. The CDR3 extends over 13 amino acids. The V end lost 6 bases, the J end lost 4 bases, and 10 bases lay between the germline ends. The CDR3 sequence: CASRNPGYNEQFF. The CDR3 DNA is TGTGCCAGCAGAAACCCGGGGTACAATGAGCAGTTCTTC.

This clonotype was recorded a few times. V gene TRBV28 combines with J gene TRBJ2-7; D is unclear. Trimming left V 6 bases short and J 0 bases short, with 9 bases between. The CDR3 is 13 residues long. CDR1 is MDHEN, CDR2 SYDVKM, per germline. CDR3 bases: TGTGCCAGCAGCGAATCCCCCTCCTACGAGCAGTACTTC. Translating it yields CASSESPSYEQYF.

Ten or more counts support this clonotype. This chain's CDR3 is CAISEEDRAGQPQHF. The DNA for the CDR3 is TGTGCCATCAGTGAGGAGGACAGGGCCGGTCAGCCCCAGCATTTT. The genes are TRBV10-3 and TRBJ1-5; 8 nucleotides align to TRBD1. Unmatched junction bases numbered 6, after V lost 2 bases and J lost 6 bases. This CDR3 comprises 15 residues. The germline V gene has CDR1 ENHRY and CDR2 SYGVKD.

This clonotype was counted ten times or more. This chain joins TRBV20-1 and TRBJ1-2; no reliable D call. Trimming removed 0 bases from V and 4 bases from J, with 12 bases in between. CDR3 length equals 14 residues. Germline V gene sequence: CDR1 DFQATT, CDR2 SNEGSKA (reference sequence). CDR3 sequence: CSARDGERVYGYTF. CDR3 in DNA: TGCAGTGCTAGAGATGGGGAGAGGGTCTATGGCTACACCTTC.

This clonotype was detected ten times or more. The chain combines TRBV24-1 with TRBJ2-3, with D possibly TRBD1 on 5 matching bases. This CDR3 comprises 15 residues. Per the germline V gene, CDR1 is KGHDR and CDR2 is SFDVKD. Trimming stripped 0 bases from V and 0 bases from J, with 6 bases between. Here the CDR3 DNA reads TGTGCCACCAGTGATTTGCCAGGGAGCACAGATACGCAGTATTTT. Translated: CATSDLPGSTDTQYF.

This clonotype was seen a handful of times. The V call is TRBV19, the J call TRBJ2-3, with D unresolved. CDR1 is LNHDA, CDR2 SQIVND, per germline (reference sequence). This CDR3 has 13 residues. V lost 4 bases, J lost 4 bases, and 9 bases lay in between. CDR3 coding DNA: TGTGCCAGTAGTAAAGAAGGTTCAGATACGCAGTATTTT. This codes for CASSKEGSDTQYF.

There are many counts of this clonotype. Here the CDR3 DNA reads TGCAGTGCTAGTAAGACCGGCGGGGCCAGCACAGATACGCAGTATTTT. It codes for CSASKTGGASTDTQYF. The chain employs TRBV20-1 and TRBJ2-3, with D possibly being TRBD2 (6 bases). This CDR3 spans 16 amino acids. Per germline, CDR1 DFQATT and CDR2 SNEGSKA (reference sequence). Deletions cut 3 bases from V and 0 bases from J, with 16 bases between.

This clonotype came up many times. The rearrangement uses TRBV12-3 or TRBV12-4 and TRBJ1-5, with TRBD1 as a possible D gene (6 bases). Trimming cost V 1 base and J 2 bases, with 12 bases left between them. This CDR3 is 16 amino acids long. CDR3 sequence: CASSLGGGDGNQPQHF. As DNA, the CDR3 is TGTGCCAGCAGTTTAGGGGGGGGCGACGGCAATCAGCCCCAGCATTTT.

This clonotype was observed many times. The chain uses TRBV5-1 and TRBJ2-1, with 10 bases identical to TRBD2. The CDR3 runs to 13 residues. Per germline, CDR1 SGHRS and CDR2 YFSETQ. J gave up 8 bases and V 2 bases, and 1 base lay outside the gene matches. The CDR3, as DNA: TGCGCCAGCAGCTTCCTAGCGGGAGATGAGCAGTTCTTC. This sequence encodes CASSFLAGDEQFF. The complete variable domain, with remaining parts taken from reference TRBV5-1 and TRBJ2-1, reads KAGVTQTPRYLIKTRGQQVTLSCSPISGHRSVSWYQQTPGQGLQFLFEYFSETQRNKGNFPGRFSGRQFSNSRSEMNVSTLELGDSALYLCASSFLAGDEQFFGPGTRLTVL.

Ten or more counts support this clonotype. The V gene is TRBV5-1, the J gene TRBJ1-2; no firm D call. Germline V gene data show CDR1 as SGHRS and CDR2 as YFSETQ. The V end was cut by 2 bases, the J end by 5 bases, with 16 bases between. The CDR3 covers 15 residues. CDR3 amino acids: CASSLSGSSSYGYTF. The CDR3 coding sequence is TGCGCCAGCAGCTTATCTGGCAGCTCCTCATATGGCTACACCTTC.

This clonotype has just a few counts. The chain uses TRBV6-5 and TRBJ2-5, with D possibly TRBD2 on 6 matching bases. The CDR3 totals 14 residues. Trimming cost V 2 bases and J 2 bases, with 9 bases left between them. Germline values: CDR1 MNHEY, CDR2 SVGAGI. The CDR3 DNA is TGTGCCAGCAGTTACGGGACTTCTCAAGAGACCCAGTACTTC. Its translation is CASSYGTSQETQYF.

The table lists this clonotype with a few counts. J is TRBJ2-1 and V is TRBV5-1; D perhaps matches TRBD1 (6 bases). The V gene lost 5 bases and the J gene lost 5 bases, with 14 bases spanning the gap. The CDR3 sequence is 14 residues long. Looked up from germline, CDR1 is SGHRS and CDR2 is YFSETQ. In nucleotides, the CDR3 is TGCGCCAGCAGTCGGCAGGGGCAGCACAATGAGCAGTTCTTC. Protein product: CASSRQGQHNEQFF.

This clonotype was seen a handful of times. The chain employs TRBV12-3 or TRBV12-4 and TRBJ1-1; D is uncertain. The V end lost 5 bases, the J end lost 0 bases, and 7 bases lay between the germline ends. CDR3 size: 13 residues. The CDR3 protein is CASSKGMNTEAFF. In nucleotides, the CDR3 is TGTGCCAGCAGTAAGGGCATGAACACTGAAGCTTTCTTT.

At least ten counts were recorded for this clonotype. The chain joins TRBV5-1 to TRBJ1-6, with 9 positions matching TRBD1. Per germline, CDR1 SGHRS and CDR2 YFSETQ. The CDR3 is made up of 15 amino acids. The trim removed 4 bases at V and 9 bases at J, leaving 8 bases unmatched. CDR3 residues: CASSPIGDRVSPLHF. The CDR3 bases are TGCGCCAGCAGCCCGATTGGGGACAGGGTTTCACCCCTCCACTTT.

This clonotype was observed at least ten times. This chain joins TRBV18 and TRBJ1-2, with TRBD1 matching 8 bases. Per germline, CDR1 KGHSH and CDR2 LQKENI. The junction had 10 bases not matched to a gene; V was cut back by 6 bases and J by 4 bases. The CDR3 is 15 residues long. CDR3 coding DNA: TGTGCCAGCTCGGCATCGACAGGGGTTGGCTATGGCTACACCTTC. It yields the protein CASSASTGVGYGYTF.

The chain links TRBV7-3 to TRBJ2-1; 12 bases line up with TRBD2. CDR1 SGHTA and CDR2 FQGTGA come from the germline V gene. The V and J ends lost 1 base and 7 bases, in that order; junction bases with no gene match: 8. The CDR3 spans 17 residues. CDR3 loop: CASSLREWTSGKNEQFF. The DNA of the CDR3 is TGTGCCAGCAGCTTAAGGGAATGGACTAGCGGGAAGAATGAGCAGTTCTTC.